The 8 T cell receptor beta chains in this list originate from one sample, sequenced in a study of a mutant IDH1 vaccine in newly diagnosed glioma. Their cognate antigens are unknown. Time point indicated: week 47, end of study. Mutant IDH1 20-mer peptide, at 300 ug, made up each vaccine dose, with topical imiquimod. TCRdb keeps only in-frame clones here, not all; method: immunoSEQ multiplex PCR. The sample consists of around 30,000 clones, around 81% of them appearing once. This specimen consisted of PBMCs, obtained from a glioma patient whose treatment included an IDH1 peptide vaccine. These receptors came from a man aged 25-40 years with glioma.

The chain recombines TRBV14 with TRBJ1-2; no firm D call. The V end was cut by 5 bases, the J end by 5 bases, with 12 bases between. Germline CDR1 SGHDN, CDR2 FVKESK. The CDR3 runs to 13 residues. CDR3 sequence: CASSDAGVYGYTF. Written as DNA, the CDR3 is TGTGCCAGCAGCGATGCCGGAGTTTATGGCTACACCTTC.

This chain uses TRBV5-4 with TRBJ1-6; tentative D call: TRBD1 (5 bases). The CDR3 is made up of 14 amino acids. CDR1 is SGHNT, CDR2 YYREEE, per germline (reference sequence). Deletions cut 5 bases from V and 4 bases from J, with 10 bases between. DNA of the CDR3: TGTGCCAGCAGTTTCGACAGTTATAATTCACCCCTCCACTTT. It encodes CASSFDSYNSPLHF. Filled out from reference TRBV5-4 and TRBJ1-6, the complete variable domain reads ETGVTQSPTHLIKTRGQQVTLRCSSQSGHNTVSWYQQALGQGPQFIFQYYREEENGRGNFPPRFSGLQFPNYSSELNVNALELDDSALYLCASSFDSYNSPLHFGNGTRLTVT.

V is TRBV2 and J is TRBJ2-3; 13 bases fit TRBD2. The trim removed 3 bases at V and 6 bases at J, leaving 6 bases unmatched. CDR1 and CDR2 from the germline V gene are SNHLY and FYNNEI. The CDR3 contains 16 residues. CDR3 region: CASSDGTSGIGDTQYF. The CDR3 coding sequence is TGTGCCAGCAGTGATGGGACTAGCGGGATAGGGGATACGCAGTATTTT.

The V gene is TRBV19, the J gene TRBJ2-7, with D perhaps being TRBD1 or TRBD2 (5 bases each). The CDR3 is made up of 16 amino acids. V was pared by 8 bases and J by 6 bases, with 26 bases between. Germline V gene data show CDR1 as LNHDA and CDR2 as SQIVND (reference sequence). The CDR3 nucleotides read TGTGCCAGTGGACGATCGGGGCTCCCTACGCCCTCCGAGCAGTACTTC. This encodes CASGRSGLPTPSEQYF. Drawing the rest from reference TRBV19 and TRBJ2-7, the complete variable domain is DGGITQSPKYLFRKEGQNVTLSCEQNLNHDAMYWYRQDPGQGLRLIYYSQIVNDFQKGDIAEGYSVSREKKESFPLTVTSAQKNPTAFYLCASGRSGLPTPSEQYFGPGTRLTVT.

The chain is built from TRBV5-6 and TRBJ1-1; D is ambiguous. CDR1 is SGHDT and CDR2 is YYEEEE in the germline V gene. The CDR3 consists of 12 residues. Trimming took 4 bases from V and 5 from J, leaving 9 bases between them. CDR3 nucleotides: TGTGCCAGCAGCCACCGACGGACTGAAGCTTTCTTT. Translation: CASSHRRTEAFF. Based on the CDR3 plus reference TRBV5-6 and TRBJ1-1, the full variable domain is DAGVTQSPTHLIKTRGQQVTLRCSPKSGHDTVSWYQQALGQGPQFIFQYYEEEERQRGNFPDRFSGHQFPNYSSELNVNALLLGDSALYLCASSHRRTEAFFGQGTRLTVV.

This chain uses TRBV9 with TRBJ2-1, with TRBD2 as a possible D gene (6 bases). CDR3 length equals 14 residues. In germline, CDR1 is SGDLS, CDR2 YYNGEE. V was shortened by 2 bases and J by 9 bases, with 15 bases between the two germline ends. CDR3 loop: CASSVDRREGEQFF. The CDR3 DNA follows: TGTGCCAGCAGCGTTGATAGGCGGGAAGGTGAGCAGTTCTTC.

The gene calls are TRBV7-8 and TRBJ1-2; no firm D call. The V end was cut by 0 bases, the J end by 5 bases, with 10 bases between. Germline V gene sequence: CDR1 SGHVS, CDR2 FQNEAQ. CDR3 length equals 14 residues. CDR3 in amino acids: CASSLATDGYGYTF. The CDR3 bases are TGTGCCAGCAGCTTAGCTACGGACGGTTATGGCTACACCTTC.

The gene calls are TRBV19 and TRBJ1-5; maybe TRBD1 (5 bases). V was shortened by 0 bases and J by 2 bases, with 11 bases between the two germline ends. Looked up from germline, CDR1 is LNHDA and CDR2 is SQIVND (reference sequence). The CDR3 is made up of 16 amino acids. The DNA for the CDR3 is TGTGCCAGTAGTATAGATCGGGGGGAGGGCAATCAGCCCCAGCATTTT. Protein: CASSIDRGEGNQPQHF.